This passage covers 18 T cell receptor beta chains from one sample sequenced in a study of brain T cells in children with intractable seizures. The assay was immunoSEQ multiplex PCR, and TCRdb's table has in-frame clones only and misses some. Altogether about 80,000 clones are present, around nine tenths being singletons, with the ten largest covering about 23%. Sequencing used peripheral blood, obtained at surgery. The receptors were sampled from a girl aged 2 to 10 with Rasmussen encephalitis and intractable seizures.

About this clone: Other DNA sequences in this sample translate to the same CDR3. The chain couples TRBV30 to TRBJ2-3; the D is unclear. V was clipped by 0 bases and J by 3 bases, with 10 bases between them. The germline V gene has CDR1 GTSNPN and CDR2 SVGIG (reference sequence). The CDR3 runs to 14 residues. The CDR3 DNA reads TGTGCCTGGAGTGTTCTTACAGCTACAGATACGCAGTATTTT. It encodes CAWSVLTATDTQYF.

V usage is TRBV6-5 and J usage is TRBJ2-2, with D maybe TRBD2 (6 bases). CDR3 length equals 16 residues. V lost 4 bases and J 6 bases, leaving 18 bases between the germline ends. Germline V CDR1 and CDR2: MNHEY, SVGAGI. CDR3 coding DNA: TGTGCCAGCAGTTCGGGGGACCGGAGGGGCGCCGGGGAGCTGTTTTTT. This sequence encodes CASSSGDRRGAGELFF.

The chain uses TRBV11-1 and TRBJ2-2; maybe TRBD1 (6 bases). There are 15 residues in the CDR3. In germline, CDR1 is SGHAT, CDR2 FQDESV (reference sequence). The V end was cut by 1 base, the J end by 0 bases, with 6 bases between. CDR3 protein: CASSLGQANTGELFF. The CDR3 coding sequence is TGTGCCAGCAGCTTAGGACAGGCGAACACCGGGGAGCTGTTTTTT.

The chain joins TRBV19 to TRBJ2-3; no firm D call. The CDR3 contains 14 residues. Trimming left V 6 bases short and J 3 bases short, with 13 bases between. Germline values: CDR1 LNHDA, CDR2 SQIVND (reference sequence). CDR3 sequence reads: CASSPVAGTDTQYF. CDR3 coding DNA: TGTGCCAGTAGCCCCGTAGCAGGTACAGATACGCAGTATTTT.

The CDR3 reads CASSQSGHEQFF. The DNA for the CDR3 is TGTGCCAGCAGCCAGTCGGGGCATGAGCAGTTCTTC. This chain uses TRBV7-9 with TRBJ2-1; D possibly uses TRBD1 or TRBD2 (5 bases each). The CDR3 is 12 residues long. The germline gives CDR1 SEHNR, CDR2 FQNEAQ (reference sequence). V shed 5 bases and J shed 8 bases, with 10 bases lying between them.

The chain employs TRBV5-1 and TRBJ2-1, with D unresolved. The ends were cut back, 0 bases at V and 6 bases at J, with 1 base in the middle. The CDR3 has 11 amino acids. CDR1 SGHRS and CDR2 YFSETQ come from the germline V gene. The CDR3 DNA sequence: TGCGCCAGCAGCTTGGCCAATGAGCAGTTCTTC. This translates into CASSLANEQFF.

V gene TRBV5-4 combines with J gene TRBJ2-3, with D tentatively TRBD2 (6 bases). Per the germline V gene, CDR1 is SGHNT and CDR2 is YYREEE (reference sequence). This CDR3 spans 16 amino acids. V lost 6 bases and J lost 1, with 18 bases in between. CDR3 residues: CASTLIGRSGTDTQYF. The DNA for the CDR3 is TGTGCCAGCACCTTAATAGGGAGGTCTGGCACAGATACGCAGTATTTT.

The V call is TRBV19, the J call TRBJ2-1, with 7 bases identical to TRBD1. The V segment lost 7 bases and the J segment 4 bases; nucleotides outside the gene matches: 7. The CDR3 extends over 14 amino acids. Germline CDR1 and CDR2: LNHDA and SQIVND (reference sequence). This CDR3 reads CASKDRTFYNEQFF. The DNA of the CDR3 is TGTGCCAGTAAGGACAGGACCTTTTACAATGAGCAGTTCTTC.

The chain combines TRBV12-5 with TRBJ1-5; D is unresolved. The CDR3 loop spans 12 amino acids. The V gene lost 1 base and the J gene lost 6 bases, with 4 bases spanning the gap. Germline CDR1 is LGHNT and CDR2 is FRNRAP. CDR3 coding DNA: TGTGCTAGTGGTTTGGGGGGTCAGCCCCAGCATTTT. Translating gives CASGLGGQPQHF.

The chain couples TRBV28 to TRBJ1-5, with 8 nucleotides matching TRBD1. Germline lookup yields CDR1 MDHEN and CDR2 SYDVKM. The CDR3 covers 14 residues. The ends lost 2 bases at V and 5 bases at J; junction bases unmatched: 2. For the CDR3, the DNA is TGTGCCAGCAGTTTAGGACAGGGTGATCAGCCCCAGCATTTT. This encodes CASSLGQGDQPQHF. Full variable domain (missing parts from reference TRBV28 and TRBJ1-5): DVKVTQSSRYLVKRTGEKVFLECVQDMDHENMFWYRQDPGLGLRLIYFSYDVKMKEKGDIPEGYSVSREKKERFSLILESASTNQTSMYLCASSLGQGDQPQHFGDGTRLSIL.

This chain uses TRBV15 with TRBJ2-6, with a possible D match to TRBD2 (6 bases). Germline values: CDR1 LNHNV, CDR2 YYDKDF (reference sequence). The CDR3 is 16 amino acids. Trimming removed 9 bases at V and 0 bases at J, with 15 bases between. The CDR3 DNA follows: TGTGCCACGATCCAGCGGGCCGACTCTGGGGCCAACGTCCTGACTTTC. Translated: CATIQRADSGANVLTF.

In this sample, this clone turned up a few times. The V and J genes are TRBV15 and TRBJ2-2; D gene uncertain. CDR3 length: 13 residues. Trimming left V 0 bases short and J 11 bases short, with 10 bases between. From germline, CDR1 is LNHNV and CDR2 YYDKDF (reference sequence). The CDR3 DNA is TGTGCCACCAGCAGAGATCTGAGGTTTGAGCTGTTTTTT. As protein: CATSRDLRFELFF.

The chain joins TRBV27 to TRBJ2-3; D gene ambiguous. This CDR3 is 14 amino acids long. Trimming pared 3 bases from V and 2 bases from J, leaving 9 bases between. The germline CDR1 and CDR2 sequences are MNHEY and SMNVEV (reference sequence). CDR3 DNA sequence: TGTGCCAGCAGTTTCGAAGGGCCCACAGATACGCAGTATTTT. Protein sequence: CASSFEGPTDTQYF.

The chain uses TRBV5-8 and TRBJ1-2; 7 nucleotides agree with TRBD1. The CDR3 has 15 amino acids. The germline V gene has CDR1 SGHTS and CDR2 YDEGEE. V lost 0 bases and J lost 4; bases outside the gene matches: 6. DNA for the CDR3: TGTGCCAGCAGCTTGGACAGGGGCTTTGTCTATGGCTACACCTTC. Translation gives CASSLDRGFVYGYTF.

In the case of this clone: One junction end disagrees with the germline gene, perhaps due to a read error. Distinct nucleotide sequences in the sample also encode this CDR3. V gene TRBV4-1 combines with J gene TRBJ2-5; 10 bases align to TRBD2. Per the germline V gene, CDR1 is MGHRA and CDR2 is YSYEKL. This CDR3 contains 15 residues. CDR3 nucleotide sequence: TGCGCCAGCAGGAAGGGGCTAGCGGGAGTAGAGACTCAGTACTTC. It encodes CASRKGLAGVETQYF.

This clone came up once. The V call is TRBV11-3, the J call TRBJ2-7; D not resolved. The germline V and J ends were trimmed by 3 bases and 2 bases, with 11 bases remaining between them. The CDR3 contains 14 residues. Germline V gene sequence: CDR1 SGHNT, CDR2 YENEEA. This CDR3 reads CASSFREPPYEQYF. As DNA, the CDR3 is TGTGCCAGCAGCTTTAGGGAACCTCCCTACGAGCAGTACTTC.

CDR3 nucleotides: TGTGCCAGCAGGGGAGACAGGGAACCCTCCTACGAGCAGTACTTC. The encoded protein is CASRGDREPSYEQYF. The rearrangement joins TRBV6-5 to TRBJ2-7; 7 nucleotides align to TRBD1. The V and J ends lost 6 bases and 0 bases, in that order; junction bases with no gene match: 8. Germline V lookup: CDR1 MNHEY, CDR2 SVGAGI. The CDR3 has 15 amino acids.

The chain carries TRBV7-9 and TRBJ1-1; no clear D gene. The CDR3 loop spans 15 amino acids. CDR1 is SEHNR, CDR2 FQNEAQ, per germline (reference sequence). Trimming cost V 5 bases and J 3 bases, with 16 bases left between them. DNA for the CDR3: TGTGCCAGCAGCCAGGTAGACTTTGGGTACACTGAAGCTTTCTTT. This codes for CASSQVDFGYTEAFF.